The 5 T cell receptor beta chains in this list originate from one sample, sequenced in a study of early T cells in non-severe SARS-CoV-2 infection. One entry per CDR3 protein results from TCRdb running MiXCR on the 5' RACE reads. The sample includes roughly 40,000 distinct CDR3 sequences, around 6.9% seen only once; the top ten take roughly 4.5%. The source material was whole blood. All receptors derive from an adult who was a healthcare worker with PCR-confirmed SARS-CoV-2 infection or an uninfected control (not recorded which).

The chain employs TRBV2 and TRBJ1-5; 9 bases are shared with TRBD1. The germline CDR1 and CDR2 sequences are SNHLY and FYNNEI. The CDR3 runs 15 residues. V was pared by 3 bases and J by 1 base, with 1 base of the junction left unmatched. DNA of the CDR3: TGTGCCAGCAGTGATACAGGGGGCAGCAATCAGCCCCAGCATTTT. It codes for CASSDTGGSNQPQHF.

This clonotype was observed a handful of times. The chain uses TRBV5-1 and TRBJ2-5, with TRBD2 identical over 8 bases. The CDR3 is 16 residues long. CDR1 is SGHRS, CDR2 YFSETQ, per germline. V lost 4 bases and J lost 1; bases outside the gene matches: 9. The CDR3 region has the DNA TGCGCCAGCAGCATCGGCGGGGGGCTTCGCCAAGAGACCCAGTACTTC. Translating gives CASSIGGGLRQETQYF.

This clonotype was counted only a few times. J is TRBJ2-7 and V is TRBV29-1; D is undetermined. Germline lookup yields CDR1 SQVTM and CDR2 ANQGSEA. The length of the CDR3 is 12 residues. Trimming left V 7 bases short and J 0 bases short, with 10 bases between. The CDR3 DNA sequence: TGCAGCGCCGGTCAAAGCTCCTACGAGCAGTACTTC. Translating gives CSAGQSSYEQYF.

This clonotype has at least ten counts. The CDR3 DNA follows: TGTGCCAGCAGTTACTCGATGGCACTAGCGGCGCGCAGACCCCCAGCAGATACGCAGTATTTT. This codes for CASSYSMALAARRPPADTQYF. The chain uses TRBV6-2 or TRBV6-3 and TRBJ2-3, with 8 bases lining up with TRBD2. Germline values: CDR1 MNHEY, CDR2 SVGEGT. The CDR3 runs 21 residues. Germline trimming cut 0 bases from V and 4 bases from J; bases unmatched to any gene: 21.

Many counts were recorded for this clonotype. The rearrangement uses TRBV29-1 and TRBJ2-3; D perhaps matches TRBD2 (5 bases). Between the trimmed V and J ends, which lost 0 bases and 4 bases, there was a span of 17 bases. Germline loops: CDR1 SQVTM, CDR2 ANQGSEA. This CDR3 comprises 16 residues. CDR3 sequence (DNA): TGCAGCGTTGAAGAGCCCCAGCCAACCGGGGCAGATACGCAGTATTTT. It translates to CSVEEPQPTGADTQYF.